This is a list of T cell receptor beta chains from one sample in a study of radiation and T cells in renal cell carcinoma. Clones were sequenced by immunoSEQ multiplex PCR, and TCRdb holds only the in-frame ones, with some missing. The sample carries about 86,000 clones, around four fifths recorded once. The sequences come from blood, collected from a patient whose treatment included radiotherapy and nephrectomy. Receptor source: a man between 50 and 59 years old with renal cell carcinoma. Both conserved end residues are part of each CDR3. Fields, in order: J gene, D gene, clone size, V gene, CDR3 protein, CDR3 DNA. D genes are given only for firm matches. Clone size is shown for a subset of rows, as once, few, many or a class of expanded clone.

TRBJ1-1	TRBD1	NA	TRBV6-5	CASSYAGGTEAFF	TGTGCCAGCAGTTACGCAGGGGGGACTGAAGCTTTCTTT
TRBJ2-2	TRBD2	once	TRBV28	CASSLSTSGQKNTGELFF	TGTGCCAGCAGTTTATCGACTAGCGGGCAGAAGAACACCGGGGAGCTGTTTTTT
TRBJ2-5	NA	NA	TRBV5-1	CASSLRQDQETQYF	TGCGCCAGCAGCTTGAGGCAGGACCAAGAGACCCAGTACTTC
TRBJ2-3	NA	NA	TRBV5-1	CASSPRGSTDTQYF	TGCGCCAGCAGCCCCCGTGGGAGCACAGATACGCAGTATTTT
TRBJ1-1	NA	NA	TRBV19	CATRYDTELNTEAFF	TGTGCCACCCGGTATGATACGGAGCTGAACACTGAAGCTTTCTTT
TRBJ1-2	NA	few	TRBV5-4	CASSVGPQGHGYTF	TGTGCCAGCAGCGTAGGGCCCCAGGGCCATGGCTACACCTTC
TRBJ1-2	TRBD1	NA	TRBV6-1	CASSSRDSLNYGYTF	TGTGCCAGCAGTAGCCGGGACAGCCTTAACTATGGCTACACCTTC
TRBJ1-2	NA	NA	TRBV27	CASSPDRFTYGYTF	TGTGCCAGCAGTCCCGACAGGTTTACCTATGGCTACACCTTC
TRBJ2-7	NA	NA	TRBV27	CASSLTPRGSEQYF	TGTGCCAGCAGTTTAACCCCCAGGGGTAGCGAGCAGTACTTC
TRBJ2-1	NA	NA	TRBV19	CASSILPSSYNEQFF	TGTGCCAGTAGTATATTACCCAGCTCCTACAATGAGCAGTTCTTC
TRBJ1-5	TRBD1	NA	TRBV6-6	CASSYSAGGDGEPQHF	TGTGCCAGCAGTTACTCGGCAGGGGGAGACGGTGAACCCCAGCATTTT
TRBJ2-5	TRBD2	NA	TRBV2	CASSGLAQGETQYF	TGTGCCAGCAGCGGACTAGCGCAGGGGGAGACCCAGTACTTC
TRBJ1-4	NA	NA	TRBV14	CASSRGGASTNEKLFF	TGTGCCAGCAGCCGAGGGGGGGCATCAACTAATGAAAAACTGTTTTTT
TRBJ1-2	TRBD1	NA	TRBV5-1	CASSQDRVKGYTF	TGCGCCAGCAGCCAAGACAGGGTTAAGGGCTACACCTTC
TRBJ2-1	NA	few	TRBV15	CATSRGQSGPAAFNEQFF	TGTGCCACCAGCAGAGGGCAGTCGGGGCCCGCCGCTTTCAATGAGCAGTTCTTC
TRBJ1-6	NA	NA	TRBV7-6	CASSKTWNSPLHF	TGTGCCAGCAGCAAGACGTGGAATTCACCCCTCCACTTT
TRBJ2-1	NA	NA	TRBV10-3	CAISESTRRNEQFF	TGTGCCATCAGTGAGTCGACTAGGCGAAATGAGCAGTTCTTC
TRBJ2-1	NA	NA	TRBV7-9	CASPPDGSSYNEQFF	TGTGCCAGCCCCCCCGACGGGAGCTCCTACAATGAGCAGTTCTTC
TRBJ2-3	TRBD1	NA	TRBV2	CASSEVGGPSTDTQYF	TGTGCCAGCAGTGAGGTAGGGGGCCCTAGCACAGATACGCAGTATTTT
TRBJ2-1	NA	few	TRBV21-1	CASSKSHQRDYYNEQFF	TGTGCCAGCAGCAAATCACACCAGCGGGATTACTACAATGAGCAGTTCTTC
TRBJ1-2	NA	NA	TRBV7-2	CASSLKRGTYTF	TGTGCCAGCAGCTTAAAGCGGGGGACCTACACCTTC
TRBJ2-6	NA	NA	TRBV5-1	CASSFNREGGANVLTF	TGCGCCAGCAGCTTCAACAGGGAAGGTGGGGCCAACGTCCTGACTTTC
TRBJ2-2	NA	once	TRBV7-9	CASSFQGGNTGELFF	TGTGCCAGCAGCTTCCAGGGGGGTAACACCGGGGAGCTGTTTTTT
TRBJ2-5	TRBD1	NA	TRBV4-1	CASSQDPGTGGGTQYF	TGCGCCAGCAGCCAAGATCCCGGGACAGGGGGTGGTACCCAGTACTTC
TRBJ1-2	NA	NA	TRBV10-3	CAISESETGFLYGYTF	TGTGCCATCAGTGAGTCCGAAACAGGGTTCCTCTATGGCTACACCTTC
TRBJ2-7	NA	few	TRBV15	CATSRDVAGYYYF	TGTGCCACCAGCAGGGACGTGGCGGGATACTACTACTTC
TRBJ2-7	NA	once	TRBV30	CAWSSAGAFYYEQYF	TGTGCCTGGAGTTCGGCGGGGGCCTTCTACTACGAGCAGTACTTC
TRBJ2-1	NA	NA	TRBV5-1	CASSSQSGGNEQFF	TGCGCCAGCAGCTCGCAATCCGGCGGCAATGAGCAGTTCTTC
TRBJ1-5	TRBD1	NA	TRBV5-1	CASSPGTGSGNQPQHF	TGCGCCAGCAGCCCCGGGACAGGTAGTGGCAATCAGCCCCAGCATTTT
TRBJ1-3	NA	NA	TRBV4-2	CASSQDGTGAENTIYF	TGTGCCAGCAGCCAAGATGGGACGGGGGCCGAAAACACCATATATTTT
TRBJ1-5	NA	NA	TRBV14	CASSQSNRSQHF	TGTGCCAGCAGCCAATCTAACAGGTCCCAGCATTTT
TRBJ2-7	TRBD2	once	TRBV2	CASSELAGVEQYF	TGTGCCAGCAGTGAGCTAGCGGGAGTCGAGCAGTACTTC
TRBJ1-2	NA	NA	TRBV5-5	CASSLGWEDYGYTF	TGTGCCAGCAGCTTAGGGTGGGAGGACTATGGCTACACCTTC
TRBJ2-2	NA	NA	TRBV19	CASSIGGRRTGELFF	TGTGCCAGTAGTATAGGGGGACGGAGAACCGGGGAGCTGTTTTTT
TRBJ1-2	NA	NA	TRBV6-5	CASSRQSYGYTF	TGTGCCAGCAGTCGGCAGAGCTATGGCTACACCTTC
TRBJ2-7	TRBD2	NA	TRBV2	CASSGRKRGGISYEQYF	TGTGCCAGCAGTGGAAGAAAGCGGGGGGGTATCTCCTACGAGCAGTACTTC